The 20 T cell receptor beta chains below were found in one sample sequenced in a study of PD-L1 blockade in urothelial cancer. Sample time point: peripheral blood 6 weeks after treatment start. The method was immunoSEQ multiplex PCR; TCRdb's version includes in-frame clones alone and lacks a portion of them. The repertoire holds about 39,000 clones, about 80% seen once, with about 11% in the top ten. Sequencing was performed on PBMCs, taken around atezolizumab (anti-PD-L1) treatment. These TCRs come from a man aged 35 to 55 with urothelial cancer.

This clone was counted a few times. The chain carries TRBV5-1 and TRBJ1-2; 9 bases line up with TRBD1. The germline V gene encodes CDR1 SGHRS and CDR2 YFSETQ. V shed 4 bases, J shed 5 bases, and the junction held 3 bases outside the gene matches. The CDR3 consists of 13 residues. CDR3 DNA: TGCGCCAGCAGCGCGGACAGGGGTTATGGCTACACCTTC. Amino acid sequence: CASSADRGYGYTF.

This clone was seen only a few times. This chain links TRBV15 with TRBJ2-5; 10 bases map to TRBD2. In germline, CDR1 is LNHNV, CDR2 YYDKDF (reference sequence). Trimming took 3 bases from V and 5 from J; bases not matched to a gene: 18. This CDR3 has 19 residues. The CDR3 DNA sequence: TGTGCCACCAGCAGTACATCTAGCGGGAGAGGGAGTTTCGGGGAGACCCAGTACTTC. Protein product: CATSSTSSGRGSFGETQYF.

This rearrangement joins TRBV18 to TRBJ2-1, with TRBD1 matching 7 bases. V lost 3 bases, J lost 5 bases, and 7 bases stayed unmatched. The CDR3 is 15 residues long. The germline V gene has CDR1 KGHSH and CDR2 LQKENI. The CDR3 loop is CASSPANRGNNEQFF. CDR3 DNA: TGTGCCAGCTCACCGGCTAACAGGGGAAACAATGAGCAGTTCTTC.

This sequence joins TRBV6-6 and TRBJ2-2, with unresolved D. Trimming removed 5 bases from V and 1 base from J, with 5 bases in between. Germline V gene data show CDR1 as MNHNY and CDR2 as SVGAGI (reference sequence). The CDR3 covers 13 residues. The CDR3, as DNA: TGTGCCAGCAGTAAACAGAACACCGGGGAGCTGTTTTTT. Translating gives CASSKQNTGELFF.

The rearrangement links TRBV5-1 to TRBJ2-7, with D perhaps TRBD1 (7 bases). V dropped 2 bases and J dropped 0 bases, with 12 bases sitting between them. The CDR3 consists of 15 residues. Germline values: CDR1 SGHRS, CDR2 YFSETQ. CDR3 DNA: TGCGCCAGCAGCTTCGGCGGGACAGTCTCCTACGAGCAGTACTTC. Translating it yields CASSFGGTVSYEQYF.

This chain uses TRBV7-9 with TRBJ1-2; 8 bases agree with TRBD1. Germline loops: CDR1 SEHNR, CDR2 FQNEAQ (reference sequence). The CDR3 covers 15 residues. The V and J ends lost 5 bases and 0 bases, in that order; junction bases with no gene match: 5. The CDR3 loop reads CASSRDRLTNYGYTF. The CDR3 DNA is TGTGCCAGCAGCAGGGACAGGCTAACTAACTATGGCTACACCTTC.

The chain has TRBV28 and TRBJ1-1; D unresolved. The CDR3 loop spans 14 amino acids. V was pared by 6 bases and J by 8 bases, with 19 bases between. The germline V gene has CDR1 MDHEN and CDR2 SYDVKM. The CDR3 loop reads CASSQPTASGEAFF. In DNA, the CDR3 is TGTGCCAGCAGCCAACCCACAGCGAGCGGCGAAGCTTTCTTT.

The chain carries TRBV28 and TRBJ1-1, with 11 bases aligning to TRBD1. V was pared by 4 bases and J by 2 bases, with 6 bases of the junction left unmatched. The V gene's germline CDR1 is MDHEN and CDR2 SYDVKM. This CDR3 is built from 16 residues. The CDR3 spells CASSSSGQGENTEAFF. In nucleotides, the CDR3 is TGTGCCAGCAGTTCGTCGGGACAGGGGGAAAACACTGAAGCTTTCTTT. The full variable domain, rest sourced from reference TRBV28 and TRBJ1-1, is DVKVTQSSRYLVKRTGEKVFLECVQDMDHENMFWYRQDPGLGLRLIYFSYDVKMKEKGDIPEGYSVSREKKERFSLILESASTNQTSMYLCASSSSGQGENTEAFFGQGTRLTVV.

The chain has TRBV28 and TRBJ2-1, with 14 positions matching TRBD2. This CDR3 is 15 amino acids long. V was pared by 7 bases and J by 7 bases, with 6 bases of the junction left unmatched. Germline lookup yields CDR1 MDHEN and CDR2 SYDVKM. The CDR3 reads CASIGGTSGSNEQFF. CDR3 DNA: TGTGCCAGCATCGGAGGGACTAGCGGGAGTAATGAGCAGTTCTTC. Full variable domain (remainder filled in from reference TRBV28 and TRBJ2-1): DVKVTQSSRYLVKRTGEKVFLECVQDMDHENMFWYRQDPGLGLRLIYFSYDVKMKEKGDIPEGYSVSREKKERFSLILESASTNQTSMYLCASIGGTSGSNEQFFGPGTRLTVL.

The genes are TRBV19 and TRBJ2-5, with a weak D call TRBD1 (7 bases). The germline CDR1 and CDR2 sequences are LNHDA and SQIVND (reference sequence). Trimming cost V 4 bases and J 5 bases, with 17 bases left between them. The CDR3 runs 15 residues. The CDR3 loop reads CASSSTGGGGETQYF. The CDR3 DNA sequence: TGTGCCAGTAGTAGCACCGGAGGGGGCGGGGAGACCCAGTACTTC.

V and J are TRBV28 and TRBJ1-5; D unresolved. The length of the CDR3 is 12 residues. In germline, CDR1 is MDHEN, CDR2 SYDVKM. The V end lost 4 bases, the J end lost 3 bases, and 4 bases lay between the germline ends. In nucleotides, the CDR3 is TGTGCCAGCAGTTCAAACAATCAGCCCCAGCATTTT. Residues: CASSSNNQPQHF.

The rearrangement uses TRBV11-2 and TRBJ2-2; 7 bases fit TRBD2. CDR1 SGHAT and CDR2 FQNNGV come from the germline V gene. There are 15 residues in the CDR3. The V and J ends lost 4 bases and 5 bases, in that order; junction bases with no gene match: 7. The CDR3 DNA reads TGTGCCAGCAGCTCCTTAGCGGGTACGACCGGGGAGCTGTTTTTT. Translation: CASSSLAGTTGELFF.

The rearrangement links TRBV27 to TRBJ2-2; 8 nucleotides match TRBD2. The germline V gene encodes CDR1 MNHEY and CDR2 SMNVEV (reference sequence). V was pared by 0 bases and J by 10 bases, with 19 bases of the junction left unmatched. The CDR3 sequence is 19 residues long. CDR3 sequence reads: CASSLSADRGLGFNMELFF. DNA of the CDR3: TGTGCCAGCAGTTTATCCGCGGATCGGGGACTAGGATTTAACATGGAGCTGTTTTTT.

The V call is TRBV29-1, the J call TRBJ2-7; a possible D gene is TRBD2 (5 bases). Germline lookup yields CDR1 SQVTM and CDR2 ANQGSEA. V was shortened by 3 bases and J by 4 bases, with 16 bases between the two germline ends. CDR3 length equals 14 residues. CDR3 sequence reads: CSVESPGRGYEQYF. For the CDR3, the DNA is TGCAGCGTTGAGTCCCCCGGTCGAGGGTACGAGCAGTACTTC.

The chain is built from TRBV10-3 and TRBJ2-7, with a tentative D call TRBD2 (6 bases). CDR1 ENHRY and CDR2 SYGVKD come from the germline V gene. CDR3 length: 14 amino acids. The V end was cut by 4 bases, the J end by 6 bases, with 16 bases between. The CDR3 region is CAISGLREQVEQYF. The CDR3 DNA reads as TGTGCCATCAGTGGATTGCGGGAACAGGTCGAGCAGTACTTC.

V usage is TRBV10-2 and J usage is TRBJ2-7, with 8 bases fitting TRBD1. CDR1 WSHSY and CDR2 SAAADI come from the germline V gene. This CDR3 has 15 amino acids. Trimming removed 4 bases from V and 3 bases from J; junction bases left unmatched: 8. The CDR3 spells CASSVQGTGYYEQYF. The CDR3 nucleotides are TGCGCCAGCAGTGTCCAAGGGACAGGATACTACGAGCAGTACTTC.

CDR3 sequence (DNA): TGCGCCAGTTTCCTAGCGGGAGTGACAGATACGCAGTATTTT. This encodes CASFLAGVTDTQYF. The J gene is TRBJ2-3, the V gene TRBV5-1; 10 nucleotides align to TRBD2. The J segment lost 3 bases and the V segment lost 8 bases, leaving 6 bases of the junction unmatched. Germline V lookup: CDR1 SGHRS, CDR2 YFSETQ. This CDR3 comprises 14 residues.

The genes are TRBV7-9 and TRBJ2-3, with 7 bases lining up with TRBD1. The CDR3 runs 16 residues. Germline V lookup: CDR1 SEHNR, CDR2 FQNEAQ (reference sequence). V shed 0 bases and J 6 bases; nucleotides not matched to a gene: 9. CDR3 in amino acids: CASSLAGTAFSDTQYF. The CDR3 DNA reads TGTGCCAGCAGCTTAGCAGGGACAGCTTTTTCGGATACGCAGTATTTT.

The sample holds one count of this clone. The J gene is TRBJ2-5, the V gene TRBV9; TRBD2 might be the D (7 bases). This CDR3 comprises 15 residues. V lost 0 bases and J 2 bases, leaving 11 bases between the germline ends. Germline V CDR1 and CDR2: SGDLS, YYNGEE. As DNA, the CDR3 is TGTGCCAGCAGCGTAGAGGGGGGGCAGCAAGAGACCCAGTACTTC. Its protein is CASSVEGGQQETQYF.

This clone was counted between two and nine times. This chain links TRBV10-2 with TRBJ2-1; D possibly corresponds to TRBD2 (5 bases). This CDR3 has 17 residues. Trimming left V 6 bases short and J 3 bases short, with 21 bases between. Germline CDR1 WSHSY, CDR2 SAAADI. CDR3 sequence (DNA): TGCGCCAGCAGAATTCGCAGCGGAAGTTCCTACTACAATGAGCAGTTCTTC. Translation: CASRIRSGSSYYNEQFF.